This T cell receptor (beta chain) was retrieved from a study of T cells in Graves' hyperthyroidism and ophthalmopathy. Notes on the study in general: For ophthalmopathy, model prediction preceded onset by a median around six months. Expanded thyroid clonotypes (above 0.001) were mostly also found in blood.

The CDR3 sequence is 17 residues long. Germline-derived CDR1 and CDR2 are LNHDA and SQIVND (reference sequence). Deletions cut 3 bases from V and 1 base from J, with 18 bases between. This clonotype was picked up a small number of times. Its antigen is unknown. PBMCs were collected from a 10 ml volume of fresh peripheral blood. The CDR3 regions of TCR beta were amplified from RNA transcripts. A set of HTBI primers served as the primers for a first-round RT-PCR of the TCR CDR3. TCRdb ran MiXCR on the multiplex PCR reads and lists one entry per CDR3 protein. This table has approximately 380,000 distinct CDR3 sequences, around a sixth appearing once.

This sequence was found in a man aged 18 to 30 with Graves' ophthalmopathy. The rearrangement uses TRBV19 and TRBJ1-2; TRBD1 is a possible D gene (5 bases). The material sequenced was blood. The CDR3 region is CASSIPPDSPYNYGYTF. The CDR3 DNA reads as TGTGCCAGTAGTATCCCTCCTGACAGCCCTTATAACTATGGCTACACCTTC. The full variable domain, with the rest looked up from reference TRBV19 and TRBJ1-2, is DGGITQSPKYLFRKEGQNVTLSCEQNLNHDAMYWYRQDPGQGLRLIYYSQIVNDFQKGDIAEGYSVSREKKESFPLTVTSAQKNPTAFYLCASSIPPDSPYNYGYTFGSGTRLTVV.